What follows are 30 T cell receptor beta chains derived from one specimen sequenced in a study of identical twins. Using its own MiXCR run on the 5' RACE reads, TCRdb lists one record per CDR3 protein. The sample lists around 470,000 distinct CDR3 sequences; approximately 14% were seen once. This sample also appeared in a second study, on yellow fever vaccine responses in identical twins.

The sequenced sample was CD4+ T cells sorted from blood. These receptors were obtained from a woman younger than 30 in good health.

This sequence joins TRBV6-2 or TRBV6-3 and TRBJ2-3; 8 bases line up with TRBD1. With V trimmed by 2 bases and J by 0 bases, 1 base remained unmatched. This CDR3 region has 15 residues. Germline V gene sequence: CDR1 MNHEY, CDR2 SVGEGT. This chain's CDR3 is CASSYGTGSTDTQYF. CDR3 nucleotide sequence: TGTGCCAGCAGTTACGGGACAGGAAGCACAGATACGCAGTATTTT.

V usage is TRBV12-3 or TRBV12-4 and J usage is TRBJ2-1; no definite D call. V was shortened by 3 bases and J by 1 base, with 4 bases between the two germline ends. The CDR3 sequence is 13 residues long. The CDR3 DNA follows: TGTGCCAGCAGTTTGGTGTCCTACAATGAGCAGTTCTTC. Protein product: CASSLVSYNEQFF.

The chain couples TRBV5-1 to TRBJ2-7; TRBD1 aligns across 10 bases. The CDR3 has 16 amino acids. The junction had 13 bases not matched to a gene; V was cut back by 3 bases and J by 7 bases. CDR1 and CDR2 from the germline V gene are SGHRS and YFSETQ. Here the CDR3 reads CASSSDRGAIVLEQYF. Here the CDR3 DNA reads TGCGCCAGCAGCTCGGACAGGGGGGCGATAGTGCTGGAGCAGTACTTC.

CDR3 sequence: CASSFGPNQETQYF. The CDR3 DNA reads as TGCGCCAGCAGCTTTGGACCGAACCAAGAGACCCAGTACTTC. The genes are TRBV5-1 and TRBJ2-5; no clear D. The CDR3 runs 14 residues. Germline V CDR1 and CDR2: SGHRS, YFSETQ. With 2 bases removed from V and 0 bases from J, the gap between germline ends came to 8 bases.

The sample holds a few counts of this clonotype. The genes are TRBV4-3 and TRBJ2-3; 8 nucleotides match TRBD1. The V gene's germline CDR1 is LGHNA and CDR2 YSLEER. This CDR3 contains 20 residues. J was trimmed by 0 bases and V by 4 bases; bases with no gene match: 18. The CDR3 is CASSPSDRGGSEFSTDTQYF. CDR3 nucleotide sequence: TGCGCCAGCAGCCCTTCCGACAGGGGAGGATCCGAATTTAGCACAGATACGCAGTATTTT.

This clonotype was picked up a small number of times. This chain joins TRBV20-1 and TRBJ2-7, with 9 bases that match TRBD1. CDR3 length: 14 amino acids. Trimming at V came to 8 bases and at J to 5 bases, leaving 13 bases not matched to a gene. Looked up from germline, CDR1 is DFQATT and CDR2 is SNEGSKA (reference sequence). The CDR3 DNA reads as TGCAGTACAGGGGGGGGGACAGGGACCAACGAGCAGTACTTC. Translated: CSTGGGTGTNEQYF.

This clonotype has only one observation. The chain links TRBV5-4 to TRBJ1-1, with 8 bases that match TRBD1. J lost 11 bases, V lost 2 bases, and 11 bases had no gene match. This CDR3 is 14 amino acids long. Germline assignment: CDR1 SGHNT and CDR2 YYREEE (reference sequence). CDR3 region: CASSLGGQASSAFF. The CDR3 DNA reads TGTGCCAGCAGCTTAGGGGGACAGGCCAGCAGTGCTTTCTTT.

This clonotype has a count of ten or more. The CDR3 here is CASSQDSGGTGELFF. For the CDR3, the DNA is TGCGCCAGCAGCCAAGATTCGGGAGGTACCGGGGAGCTGTTTTTT. This chain uses TRBV4-1 with TRBJ2-2, with 7 bases that match TRBD2. The CDR3 runs to 15 residues. Losses at the gene ends were 0 bases for V and 5 bases for J; bases not matched to a gene: 3. Germline CDR1 and CDR2: MGHRA and YSYEKL.

The gene calls are TRBV7-2 and TRBJ2-7; D ambiguous. V shed 5 bases and J shed 4 bases, with 6 bases lying between them. The germline V gene encodes CDR1 SGHTA and CDR2 FQGNSA. The CDR3 loop spans 11 amino acids. CDR3 bases: TGTGCCAGCAGCCCTATGTACGAGCAGTACTTC. Translated, it gives CASSPMYEQYF.

This clonotype has ten or more counts. The V call is TRBV7-3, the J call TRBJ2-3, with TRBD2 matching 10 bases. The V gene end was trimmed by 5 bases and the J gene end by 3 bases; junction bases not matched to a gene: 5. CDR1 is SGHTA, CDR2 FQGTGA, per germline. There are 15 residues in the CDR3. CDR3 in amino acids: CASSPLAGVTDTQYF. The DNA of the CDR3 is TGTGCCAGCAGCCCTCTAGCGGGGGTTACAGATACGCAGTATTTT.

A note on this clonotype: At one boundary the junction diverges from the germline segment, which might be a read error. The chain recombines TRBV12-3 or TRBV12-4 with TRBJ2-1; 12 positions match TRBD2. The CDR3 is 18 amino acids. The CDR3 is CTSSLALAGGPLYNEQFF. CDR3 nucleotide sequence: TGTACCAGCAGTTTAGCGCTAGCGGGAGGGCCCCTATACAATGAGCAGTTCTTC.

The chain employs TRBV15 and TRBJ1-5, with 10 bases fitting TRBD1. V shed 3 bases, J shed 4 bases, and the junction held 6 bases outside the gene matches. The CDR3 consists of 16 residues. CDR1 LNHNV and CDR2 YYDKDF come from the germline V gene (reference sequence). CDR3 sequence: CATSSRTGGINQPQHF. CDR3 bases: TGTGCCACCAGCAGCCGGACAGGGGGAATTAATCAGCCCCAGCATTTT. The full variable domain, rest sourced from reference TRBV15 and TRBJ1-5, is DAMVIQNPRYQVTQFGKPVTLSCSQTLNHNVMYWYQQKSSQAPKLLFHYYDKDFNNEADTPDNFQSRRPNTSFCFLDIRSPGLGDTAMYLCATSSRTGGINQPQHFGDGTRLSIL.

The gene calls are TRBV28 and TRBJ1-6; no clear D. The length of the CDR3 is 15 residues. Germline CDR1 MDHEN, CDR2 SYDVKM. Trimming removed 1 base from V and 8 bases from J, with 12 bases in between. The CDR3 loop reads CASSLSVRSHSPLHF. The CDR3 nucleotides read TGTGCCAGCAGTTTATCGGTCAGGTCCCATTCACCCCTCCACTTT.

This clonotype turned up a few times. The chain joins TRBV28 to TRBJ2-2; 8 positions match TRBD1. The germline CDR1 and CDR2 sequences are MDHEN and SYDVKM. The CDR3 length is 12 residues. Losses at the gene ends were 7 bases for V and 14 bases for J; bases not matched to a gene: 9. The CDR3 spells CASTKGGTGLFF. The DNA of the CDR3 is TGTGCCAGCACAAAAGGGGGGACAGGCCTGTTTTTT.

The chain links TRBV3-1 to TRBJ2-1; D is unclear. Deletions cut 1 base from V and 9 bases from J, with 7 bases between. This CDR3 contains 12 residues. Germline values: CDR1 LGHDT, CDR2 YNNKEL (reference sequence). In nucleotides, the CDR3 is TGTGCCAGCAGCCAAGCGGTGGGTGAGCAGTTCTTC. Residues: CASSQAVGEQFF.

The V gene is TRBV24-1, the J gene TRBJ2-3; 10 bases match TRBD1. Looked up from germline, CDR1 is KGHDR and CDR2 is SFDVKD. This CDR3 is 16 amino acids long. Trimming cost V 4 bases and J 1 base; bases outside gene matches: 4. The CDR3 loop is CATSESGTGGTDTQYF. The CDR3 DNA reads TGTGCCACCAGTGAATCCGGGACAGGGGGCACAGATACGCAGTATTTT.

This clonotype was found many times. V and J are TRBV12-3 or TRBV12-4 and TRBJ2-7; TRBD1 aligns across 7 bases. V dropped 1 base and J dropped 6; count of bases not matched to a gene: 3. CDR3 size: 13 residues. Here the CDR3 reads CASSLGTGGEQYF. CDR3 nucleotide sequence: TGTGCCAGCAGTTTAGGGACAGGAGGCGAGCAGTACTTC.

V and J are TRBV7-3 and TRBJ2-1; possible D gene TRBD1, 5 bases. With 0 bases removed from V and 6 bases from J, the gap between germline ends came to 12 bases. The CDR3 sequence is 15 residues long. Germline CDR1 reads SGHTA; CDR2 reads FQGTGA. Here the CDR3 DNA reads TGTGCCAGCAGCTTAACGGGCAGGGCGAGCAATGAGCAGTTCTTC. It translates to CASSLTGRASNEQFF.

DNA of the CDR3: TGTGCCAGCATCAGGGAAGGCGTTGGGTACTTC. Residues: CASIREGVGYF. The chain recombines TRBV28 with TRBJ2-5, with D possibly being TRBD1 (5 bases). V gave up 7 bases and J gave up 13 bases, with 16 bases separating them. The CDR3 consists of 11 residues. Per germline, CDR1 MDHEN and CDR2 SYDVKM.

This clonotype was detected only a few times. V gene TRBV5-1 combines with J gene TRBJ1-1; D is unresolved. The V gene lost 0 bases and the J gene lost 4 bases, with 10 bases spanning the gap. The CDR3 runs to 14 residues. Per germline, CDR1 SGHRS and CDR2 YFSETQ. CDR3 nucleotides: TGCGCCAGCAGCTTGGTCGTAGGGTCCACTGAAGCTTTCTTT. This codes for CASSLVVGSTEAFF.

This clonotype has just a few counts. The rearrangement uses TRBV12-3 or TRBV12-4 and TRBJ2-1; 9 bases are a match to TRBD1. The CDR3 consists of 12 residues. Unmatched junction bases numbered 4, after V lost 4 bases and J lost 12 bases. This CDR3 is CASSSGQGRQFF. The DNA for the CDR3 is TGTGCCAGCAGTTCGGGACAGGGACGGCAGTTCTTC.

The chain couples TRBV20-1 to TRBJ2-7, with 12 bases fitting TRBD1. Looked up from germline, CDR1 is DFQATT and CDR2 is SNEGSKA (reference sequence). CDR3 length equals 15 residues. V lost 7 bases to trimming and J lost 6 bases; unmatched junction nucleotides: 13. DNA of the CDR3: TGCAGTGTAATGAAGCCGGGACAGGGGGCCGTCGAGCAGTACTTC. Translation gives CSVMKPGQGAVEQYF.

The J gene is TRBJ1-5, the V gene TRBV27; unclear D gene. Germline assignment: CDR1 MNHEY and CDR2 SMNVEV (reference sequence). This CDR3 contains 13 residues. Trimming cost V 5 bases and J 4 bases, with 9 bases left between them. CDR3 region: CASSPRRNQPQHF. The DNA of the CDR3 is TGTGCCAGCAGTCCGCGAAGAAATCAGCCCCAGCATTTT.

V usage is TRBV18 and J usage is TRBJ2-5, with 7 bases identical to TRBD1. Germline assignment: CDR1 KGHSH and CDR2 LQKENI. Trimming cost V 2 bases and J 5 bases; bases outside gene matches: 2. This CDR3 is 13 amino acids long. Written as DNA, the CDR3 is TGTGCCAGCTCACCAAAGGGGGCCGAGACCCAGTACTTC. This sequence encodes CASSPKGAETQYF.

The chain employs TRBV19 and TRBJ1-6; the D gene is possibly TRBD1 (5 bases). Germline CDR1 reads LNHDA; CDR2 reads SQIVND (reference sequence). The CDR3 is 14 residues long. Trimming took off 6 bases at V and 9 bases at J, with 15 bases between the two ends. Here the CDR3 DNA reads TGTGCCAGTAGATTCAGGGAGGAAAGTTCACCCCTCCACTTT. Its translation is CASRFREESSPLHF.

This chain joins TRBV11-3 and TRBJ2-1; the D is unclear. The CDR3 extends over 14 amino acids. The germline CDR1 and CDR2 sequences are SGHNT and YENEEA. Trimming shortened V by 1 base and J by 2 bases, and 6 bases separated the two germline ends. CDR3 amino acids: CASSLGSTYNEQFF. The CDR3 coding sequence is TGTGCCAGCAGCTTAGGATCTACCTACAATGAGCAGTTCTTC.

This clonotype was picked up a small number of times. The chain combines TRBV10-1 with TRBJ2-5; D may be TRBD1 or TRBD2 (6 bases each). Germline V gene lookup returns CDR1 WNHNN and CDR2 SYGVQD (reference sequence). Trimming left V 4 bases short and J 5 bases short, with 14 bases between. This CDR3 contains 14 residues. The CDR3, as DNA: TGCGCCAGCAGTGCCTCAGGGGAGGCGGAGACCCAGTACTTC. Translated: CASSASGEAETQYF.

V usage is TRBV4-3 and J usage is TRBJ2-7; D tentatively fits TRBD1 or TRBD2 (5 bases each). CDR3 length: 13 amino acids. Germline V lookup: CDR1 LGHNA, CDR2 YSLEER. V shed 0 bases and J shed 7 bases, with 10 bases lying between them. CDR3 residues: CASSQDGWGEQYF. The CDR3 DNA is TGCGCCAGCAGCCAAGATGGATGGGGGGAGCAGTACTTC.

J is TRBJ2-1 and V is TRBV25-1; 7 nucleotides agree with TRBD2. The V gene's germline CDR1 is MGHDK and CDR2 SYGVNS. This CDR3 has 17 amino acids. Trimming cost V 0 bases and J 0 bases; bases outside gene matches: 5. CDR3 in amino acids: CASSEYIGGSSYNEQFF. In DNA form, the CDR3 reads TGTGCCAGCAGTGAATACATCGGGGGGAGCTCCTACAATGAGCAGTTCTTC.

With respect to this clonotype: One junction end does not reproduce the germline sequence, and a read error may be involved. The J gene is TRBJ1-4, the V gene TRBV6-4; a weak D match, TRBD1 (6 bases). CDR3 length: 19 amino acids. Germline V CDR1 and CDR2: MRHNA, SNTAGT. Written as DNA, the CDR3 is TGTACCAGCGCCTTGGATTTTACCTACCGGCGGGACAAGAATGAAAAACTGTTTTTT. The encoded protein is CTSALDFTYRRDKNEKLFF.